This T cell receptor (beta chain) was recorded in a study of CD8+ T cells in alopecia areata. Cells from pooled cutaneous lymph nodes were sorted by CD4, CD8alpha, NKG2D, NKG2ACE and other markers. This clone came up many times. Antigen unknown. A read error may produce the germline difference seen at one junction end. Gene labels here are mouse ones. The read is 3 residues too short to cover the CDR3 end, so that end is filled in from the germline J gene. The CDR3 spans 14 residues. CDR1 FNHDT and CDR2 SITEND come from the germline V gene (reference sequence). Regarding the study as a whole: Scalp lesions, especially in alopecia totalis/universalis, had higher clonality than normal scalp.

Reverse transcribed after extraction, RNA yielded cDNA as the sequencing template. TCRdb's table, derived via immunoSEQ multiplex PCR, lists solely in-frame clones and lacks some. The sample is made up of 9,800 or so clones, none counted only once. Source material: CD8+ T cells sorted from a lymph node. The V call is TRBV19, the J call TRBJ1-6; D not resolved. Being an ORF, TRBJ1-6 has a function that is uncertain. This TCR derives from a C3H/HeJ mouse with alopecia areata. The strain's MHC type: H2-k. This chain's CDR3 is CANSIYRNNSPLYF. CDR3 DNA, as far as it was read: TGTGCCAACAGTATTTACAGAAATAATTCGCCC.